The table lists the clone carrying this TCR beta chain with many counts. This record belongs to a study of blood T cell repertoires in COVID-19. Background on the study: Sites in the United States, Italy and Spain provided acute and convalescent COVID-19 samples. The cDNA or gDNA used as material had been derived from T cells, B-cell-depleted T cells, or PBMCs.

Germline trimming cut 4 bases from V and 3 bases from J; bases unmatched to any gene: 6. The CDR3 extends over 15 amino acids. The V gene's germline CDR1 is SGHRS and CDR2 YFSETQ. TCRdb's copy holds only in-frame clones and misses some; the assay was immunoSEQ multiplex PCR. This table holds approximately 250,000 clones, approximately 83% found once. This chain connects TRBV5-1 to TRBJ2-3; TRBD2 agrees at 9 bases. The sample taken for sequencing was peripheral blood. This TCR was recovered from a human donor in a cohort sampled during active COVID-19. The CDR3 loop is CASSPGTSRTDTQYF. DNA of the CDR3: TGCGCCAGCAGCCCCGGGACTAGCCGTACAGATACGCAGTATTTT.